The clone carrying this T cell receptor beta chain turned up a few times. The antigen remains unidentified. This sample is drawn from a study of early T cells in non-severe SARS-CoV-2 infection. Study-level results: Using VDJdb, the matching emphasized anti-spike CD8 responses while missing private and CD4 specificities.

The CDR3 loop spans 13 amino acids. Trimming cost V 9 bases and J 6 bases, with 17 bases left between them. cDNA molecules, individually, were tagged with unique molecular identifiers. Via MiXCR, TCRdb re-called the 5' RACE reads, giving one row per CDR3 protein. The sample has some 54,000 distinct CDR3 sequences; around 10% are singletons. Sequenced sample: whole blood. This clonotype originated in an adult who was a healthcare worker with PCR-confirmed SARS-CoV-2 infection or an uninfected control (not recorded which). The chain uses TRBV12-3 or TRBV12-4 and TRBJ2-5; perhaps TRBD1 as D (5 bases). CDR3 in DNA: TGTGCCAGTACACCGACAGCAGATAAGACCCAGTACTTC. Translation gives CASTPTADKTQYF.